This entry describes one T cell receptor beta chain. V was pared by 5 bases and J by 7 bases, with 9 bases of the junction left unmatched. This CDR3 is 14 amino acids long. Germline V gene sequence: CDR1 LNHDA, CDR2 SQIVND (reference sequence). The data are from a study of blood T cell repertoires in COVID-19. TCRdb's table, derived via immunoSEQ multiplex PCR, lists solely in-frame clones and lacks some. The table has some 290,000 clones, about 90% seen once; the top ten hold roughly a tenth. Material for sequencing was PBMCs or T cells enriched from blood (not recorded which). This TCR was sampled from a woman in her twenties or thirties who had recovered from COVID-19. This chain uses TRBV19 with TRBJ2-7, with 9 bases that match TRBD1. The CDR3, as DNA: TGTGCCAGTAGTCTGGGACAGGGAGTAGGAGAGCAGTACTTC. It codes for CASSLGQGVGEQYF.